This TCR beta chain stems from a study of molecular identifiers for immune sequencing clone quantification. Study results and caveats: Reports indicate spiked Jurkat TCR RNA from one cell could be found among around 970,000 naive cells.

The germline gives CDR1 SEHNR, CDR2 FQNEAQ (reference sequence). The V and J ends lost 0 bases and 2 bases, in that order; junction bases with no gene match: 6. The CDR3 has 16 amino acids. This clonotype was detected only a few times. The antigen is unknown. TCRdb recomputed calls from the PCR reads with MiXCR, one row per CDR3 protein. The sample includes approximately 590,000 distinct CDR3 sequences, about 25% of them seen just once. The source is a human donor in good health. Some libraries in this study had Jurkat cell RNA spiked in. Sequencing was carried out using naive CD8+ T cells from blood, with Jurkat cell RNA spiked in. The subset here: FACS-sorted CD8+CD4-CCR7+CD45RA+ naive T cells. The chain uses TRBV7-9 and TRBJ2-7; 8 bases map to TRBD1. The CDR3 bases are TGTGCCAGCAGCTTAGCGGCAGGGGGCGTCACCTACGAGCAGTACTTC. Amino acid sequence: CASSLAAGGVTYEQYF.